This entry lists 13 T cell receptor beta chains sequenced from one sample in a study of blood T cell repertoires in COVID-19. Generated by immunoSEQ multiplex PCR, the TCRdb table keeps only in-frame clones and is missing some. This sample has under 150,000 clones, with approximately 86% found just once. The sample was PBMCs or T cells enriched from blood (not recorded which). All receptors come from a woman in her 50s who had recovered from COVID-19.

This clone appeared once. The chain has TRBV12-3 or TRBV12-4 and TRBJ1-1, with 8 bases identical to TRBD1. This CDR3 is built from 13 residues. Trimming removed 5 bases from V and 7 bases from J; junction bases left unmatched: 6. The CDR3 loop reads CASSTQGAIEAFF. CDR3 DNA sequence: TGTGCCAGCAGTACCCAGGGGGCGATTGAAGCTTTCTTT.

The chain carries TRBV2 and TRBJ2-3, with 7 bases lining up with TRBD2. The germline V gene encodes CDR1 SNHLY and CDR2 FYNNEI. CDR3 length equals 17 residues. The trim removed 7 bases at V and 0 bases at J, leaving 13 bases unmatched. In nucleotides, the CDR3 is TGTGCCAGCACCGACCTGTTCCTAGCGGATAGCACAGATACGCAGTATTTT. Encoded protein: CASTDLFLADSTDTQYF.

V and J are TRBV9 and TRBJ2-2; TRBD2 is a possible D gene (7 bases). The germline CDR1 and CDR2 sequences are SGDLS and YYNGEE. The CDR3 totals 15 residues. Trimming cost V 4 bases and J 1 base, with 11 bases left between them. This CDR3 is CASSPGGRNTGELFF. The CDR3, as DNA: TGTGCCAGCAGCCCCGGGGGGCGGAACACCGGGGAGCTGTTTTTT.

The chain recombines TRBV29-1 with TRBJ2-2; the D is unclear. V lost 5 bases to trimming and J lost 1 base, with 5 bases between them. Germline V gene data show CDR1 as SQVTM and CDR2 as ANQGSEA. The CDR3 has 12 residues. The CDR3 here is CSVFLNTGELFF. Here the CDR3 DNA reads TGCAGCGTTTTCCTGAACACCGGGGAGCTGTTTTTT.

V and J are TRBV10-3 and TRBJ1-5, with 12 bases identical to TRBD1. CDR1 and CDR2 (germline): ENHRY, SYGVKD. With V trimmed by 10 bases and J by 5 bases, 9 bases remained unmatched. The CDR3 length is 15 residues. CDR3 protein: CATAGQGAMDQPQHF. CDR3 bases: TGTGCCACGGCGGGACAGGGGGCTATGGATCAGCCCCAGCATTTT.

The V gene is TRBV11-2, the J gene TRBJ2-7, with 7 bases aligning to TRBD1. Germline loops: CDR1 SGHAT, CDR2 FQNNGV. The junction had 6 bases not matched to a gene; V was cut back by 1 base and J by 3 bases. CDR3 length: 15 amino acids. CDR3: CASSLVPQGVYEQYF. CDR3 coding DNA: TGTGCCAGCAGCTTAGTGCCTCAGGGGGTCTACGAGCAGTACTTC.

The chain employs TRBV5-6 and TRBJ1-3; maybe TRBD1 (6 bases). Between the trimmed V and J ends, which lost 4 bases and 5 bases, there was a span of 16 bases. This CDR3 spans 15 amino acids. The V gene's germline CDR1 is SGHDT and CDR2 YYEEEE. CDR3 in DNA: TGTGCCAGCAGCCTGGACAGCTCCACTCGAAACACCATATATTTT. Its translation: CASSLDSSTRNTIYF.

Regarding this clone: Germline is not matched at one junction end, which may reflect a read error. V usage is TRBV2 and J usage is TRBJ2-7; tentative D call: TRBD2 (5 bases). This CDR3 comprises 11 residues. Germline V gene sequence: CDR1 SNHLY, CDR2 FYNNEI. The CDR3 spells CASSVGVERHF. The CDR3 coding sequence is TGTGCCAGCAGTGTCGGGGTAGAGCGACACTTC.

The sample holds one count of this clone. The CDR3 reads CASVLAANEQFF. The CDR3 DNA is TGTGCCAGCGTGCTAGCGGCCAATGAGCAGTTCTTC. The chain employs TRBV6-5 and TRBJ2-1, with TRBD2 identical over 7 bases. V gave up 8 bases and J gave up 6 bases; unmatched junction bases: 4. CDR1 is MNHEY, CDR2 SVGAGI, per germline. This CDR3 region has 12 residues.

A single count supports this clone. The chain uses TRBV7-9 and TRBJ2-7, with 8 bases matching TRBD1. The trim removed 2 bases at V and 5 bases at J, leaving 8 bases unmatched. The CDR3 runs to 15 residues. Looked up from germline, CDR1 is SEHNR and CDR2 is FQNEAQ (reference sequence). The DNA of the CDR3 is TGTGCCAGCAGCTTATGGGAGGACAGGGTCGACGAGCAGTACTTC. Residues: CASSLWEDRVDEQYF.

V usage is TRBV10-3 and J usage is TRBJ1-2; tentatively, D is TRBD1 (5 bases). The length of the CDR3 is 14 residues. Trimming took off 4 bases at V and 5 bases at J, with 14 bases between the two ends. Germline V CDR1 and CDR2: ENHRY, SYGVKD. The CDR3: CAISGQQSIYGYTF. Written as DNA, the CDR3 is TGTGCCATCAGTGGACAGCAATCCATTTATGGCTACACCTTC.

This chain links TRBV6-5 with TRBJ2-3, with 8 nucleotides matching TRBD1. The germline gives CDR1 MNHEY, CDR2 SVGAGI. After removal of 6 bases from V and 2 bases from J, the junction contained 7 bases not matched to a gene. The CDR3 runs 15 residues. The CDR3 coding sequence is TGTGCCAGCAGCGATCGACAGGGGTACACAGATACGCAGTATTTT. Amino acids: CASSDRQGYTDTQYF.

The chain carries TRBV10-3 and TRBJ2-7; D call uncertain. V was clipped by 4 bases and J by 3 bases, with 4 bases between them. The CDR3 has 11 residues. In germline, CDR1 is ENHRY, CDR2 SYGVKD. The CDR3, as DNA: TGTGCCATCAGTGCCAACTACGAGCAGTACTTC. Its translation: CAISANYEQYF.